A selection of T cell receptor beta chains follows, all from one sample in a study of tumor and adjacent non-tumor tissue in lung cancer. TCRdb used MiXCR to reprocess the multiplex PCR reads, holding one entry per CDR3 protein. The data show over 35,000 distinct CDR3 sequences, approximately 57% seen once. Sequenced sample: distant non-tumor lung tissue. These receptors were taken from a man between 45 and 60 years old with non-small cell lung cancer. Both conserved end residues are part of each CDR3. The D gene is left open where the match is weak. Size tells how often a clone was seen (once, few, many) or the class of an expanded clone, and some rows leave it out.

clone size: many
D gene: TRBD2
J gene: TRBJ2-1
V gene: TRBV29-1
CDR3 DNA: TGCAGCGTTGACGGGCGGGGGGCCGGGAATGAGCAGTTCTTC
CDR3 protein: CSVDGRGAGNEQFF

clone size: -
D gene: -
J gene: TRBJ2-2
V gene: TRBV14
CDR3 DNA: TGTGCCATCAGCCCCCAGGCGGGCCCCACCGGGCAGCTGTTTTTT
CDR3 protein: CAISPQAGPTGQLFF

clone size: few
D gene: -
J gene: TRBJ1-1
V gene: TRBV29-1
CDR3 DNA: TGTAGCGTTAGGCAGTTGAACACTGAAGCTTTCTTT
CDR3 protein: CSVRQLNTEAFF

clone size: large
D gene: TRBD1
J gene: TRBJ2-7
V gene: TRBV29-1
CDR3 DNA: TGCAGCGTTGCGGTTCAGGGGGATTACGAGCAGTACTTC
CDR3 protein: CSVAVQGDYEQYF

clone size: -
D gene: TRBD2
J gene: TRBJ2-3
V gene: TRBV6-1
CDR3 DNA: TGTGCCGGCAGTGAAGCTAGCGGGGGGGCCACAGATACGCAATATTTT
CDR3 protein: CAGSEASGGATDTQYF

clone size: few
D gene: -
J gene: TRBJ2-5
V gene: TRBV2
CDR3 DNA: TGTCCCAGCAGTGATGGGGGGCCCCAAGAGACCCAGTACTTC
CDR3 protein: CPSSDGGPQETQYF

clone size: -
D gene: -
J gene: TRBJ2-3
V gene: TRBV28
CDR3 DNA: TGTGCCAGCAGTTCCCCCCAGCGGATGCAGTATTTT
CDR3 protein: CASSSPQRMQYF

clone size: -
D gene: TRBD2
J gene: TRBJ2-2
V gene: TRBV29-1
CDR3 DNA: TGCAGCGTTGGTTTTGGGGGAGGGAACACCGTGGAGCTGTTTTTT
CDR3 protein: CSVGFGGGNTVELFF

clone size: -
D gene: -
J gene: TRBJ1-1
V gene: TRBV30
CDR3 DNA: TGTGCCTCGAGTGGGAGTGAGGCAGGCGGCAACACTGAAGCTTCCTTT
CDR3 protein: CASSGSEAGGNTEASF

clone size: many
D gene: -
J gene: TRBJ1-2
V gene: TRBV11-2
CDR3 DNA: TGTGCCAGCAGCCCCCCATCCGGACGGGACACCGCCCACACCTTC
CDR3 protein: CASSPPSGRDTAHTF

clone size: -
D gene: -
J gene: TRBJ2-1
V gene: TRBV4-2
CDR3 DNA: TGTGCCAGCAGCCACGGGGTAAGCCCCTATCAGTTCTTC
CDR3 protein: CASSHGVSPYQFF

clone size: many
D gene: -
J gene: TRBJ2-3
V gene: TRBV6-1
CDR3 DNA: TGTGCCAGCAGTATGGACCCCCTTCCCCCAGATACGCAGTATTTT
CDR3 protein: CASSMDPLPPDTQYF

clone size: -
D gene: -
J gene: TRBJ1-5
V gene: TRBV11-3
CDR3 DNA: TGTGCCAGCAGCTCAGGGAAAAAGGCCCAGCCCCAGCATTTT
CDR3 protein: CASSSGKKAQPQHF

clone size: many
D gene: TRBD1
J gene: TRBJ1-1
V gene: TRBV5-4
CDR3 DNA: TGTGCCACCCAAGACAGGGTAACTGAAGCTTTCTTT
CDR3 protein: CATQDRVTEAFF

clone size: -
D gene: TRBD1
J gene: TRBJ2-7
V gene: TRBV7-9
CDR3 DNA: TGTGCCAGCAGCTTAAGTGGGACAGGGGGAGGCGAGCAGTACTTC
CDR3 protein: CASSLSGTGGGEQYF

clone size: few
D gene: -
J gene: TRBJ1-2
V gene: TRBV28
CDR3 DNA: TGTGCCAGCAGTAAAGCCCCGACAGGAAATATGGGCTACACCTTC
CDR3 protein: CASSKAPTGNMGYTF

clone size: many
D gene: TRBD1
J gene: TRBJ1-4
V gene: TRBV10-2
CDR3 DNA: TGCGCCAGCAGCCAGACAGGGAGGTCAAATGAAAAACTGTTTTTT
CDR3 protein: CASSQTGRSNEKLFF

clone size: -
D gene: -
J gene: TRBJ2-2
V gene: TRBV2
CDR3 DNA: TGTGCCTCAAGGAGGGAAGACGCCGGGGAGCTGGTTTTT
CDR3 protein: CASRREDAGELVF

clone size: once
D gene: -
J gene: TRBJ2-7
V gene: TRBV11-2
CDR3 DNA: TGTGCCAGCAACTTTACGCCCGCCAGGGACGACGAGCAGTACTTC
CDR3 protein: CASNFTPARDDEQYF

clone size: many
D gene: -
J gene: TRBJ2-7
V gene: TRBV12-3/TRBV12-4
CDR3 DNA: TGTGCCAGCAGTTTTGCGGGCACCTACGAGCAGTACTTC
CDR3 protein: CASSFAGTYEQYF

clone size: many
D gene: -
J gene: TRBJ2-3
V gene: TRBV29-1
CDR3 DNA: TGCAGCGTTGAAGGGTTCGGGACAGATACGCAGTATTTT
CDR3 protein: CSVEGFGTDTQYF

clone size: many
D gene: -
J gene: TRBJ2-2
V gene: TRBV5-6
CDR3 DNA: TGTGCCAGCAGCTTTACCCGTAACACCGGGGAGCTGTTTTTT
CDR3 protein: CASSFTRNTGELFF

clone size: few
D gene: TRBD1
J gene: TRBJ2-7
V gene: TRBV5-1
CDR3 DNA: TGCGCCAGCAGCGCTGCATCCGGGACAGGCTTCTACGAGCAGTACTTC
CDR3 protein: CASSAASGTGFYEQYF

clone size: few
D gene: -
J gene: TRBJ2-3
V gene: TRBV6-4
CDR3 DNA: TGTGCCAGCAGTGGAAGAGACACAGATACGCAGTATTTT
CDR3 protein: CASSGRDTDTQYF

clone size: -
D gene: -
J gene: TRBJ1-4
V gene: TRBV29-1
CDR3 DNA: TGCAGCATTAAGGTTCGGGCAGGAGGCTCTAATGAAAAACTGTTTTTT
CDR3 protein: CSIKVRAGGSNEKLFF

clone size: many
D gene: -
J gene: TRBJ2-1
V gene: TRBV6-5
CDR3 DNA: TGTGCCAGCAGTGATTCGTGGAGGGGCAGCTCCTACAATGAGCAGTTCTTC
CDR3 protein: CASSDSWRGSSYNEQFF

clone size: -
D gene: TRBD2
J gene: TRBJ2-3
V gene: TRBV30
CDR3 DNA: TGTGCCTGGAGTTTGGGGACTAGCGGGGAGACAGATACGCAGTATTTT
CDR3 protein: CAWSLGTSGETDTQYF

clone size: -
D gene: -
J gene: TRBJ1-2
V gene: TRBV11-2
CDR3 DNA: TGTGCCAGCAGCTCAAACGGTCACATGGATTTAGTTAACTATGGCTACACCTTC
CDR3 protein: CASSSNGHMDLVNYGYTF

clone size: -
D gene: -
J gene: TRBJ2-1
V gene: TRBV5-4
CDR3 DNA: TGTGCCAGCAGCTTTGGCGGGGAAGATGAGCAGTTCTTC
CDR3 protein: CASSFGGEDEQFF

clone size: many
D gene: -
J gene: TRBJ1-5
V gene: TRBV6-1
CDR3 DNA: TGTGCCAGCAGTGAAATGGGTAGCAATCAGCCCCAGCATTTT
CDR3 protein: CASSEMGSNQPQHF

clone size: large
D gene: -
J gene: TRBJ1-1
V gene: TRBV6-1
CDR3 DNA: TGTGCCAGCAGTGAAGTCTTTAGGAACACTGAAGCTTTCTTT
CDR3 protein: CASSEVFRNTEAFF

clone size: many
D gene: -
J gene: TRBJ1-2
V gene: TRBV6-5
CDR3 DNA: TGTGCCAGCAGTTACGAGCGATCTAACTATGGCTACACCTTC
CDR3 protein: CASSYERSNYGYTF

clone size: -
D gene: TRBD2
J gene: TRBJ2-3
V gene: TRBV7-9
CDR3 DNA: TGTGCCAGCAGCCTAATTCAGAGCGGGGGGGCCCACTCAGATACGCAGTATTTT
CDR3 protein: CASSLIQSGGAHSDTQYF

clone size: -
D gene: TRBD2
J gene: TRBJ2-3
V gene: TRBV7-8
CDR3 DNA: TGTGCCAGCACCACCTCCAGCGTTGGGAGGGGCCATACGCAGTATTTT
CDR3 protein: CASTTSSVGRGHTQYF

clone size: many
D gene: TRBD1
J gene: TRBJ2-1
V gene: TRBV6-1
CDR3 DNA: TGTGCCAGCTCACTTGAAGCCGGGACAGGGACGGCGTTCTCCTACAATGAGCAGTTCTTC
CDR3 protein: CASSLEAGTGTAFSYNEQFF

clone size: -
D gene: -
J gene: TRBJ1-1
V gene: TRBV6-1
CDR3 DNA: TGTGCGGGGGGACTGGGACGATGGACTGAAGCTTCCTTT
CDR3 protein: CAGGLGRWTEASF

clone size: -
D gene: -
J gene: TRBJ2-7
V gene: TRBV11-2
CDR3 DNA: TGTGCCAGCAGCTTAGGAAGATCCGCTCGGGGGTCCCACGAGCGATACTTC
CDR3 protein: CASSLGRSARGSHERYF

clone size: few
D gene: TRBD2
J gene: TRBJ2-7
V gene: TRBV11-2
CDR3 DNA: TGTACCAACAGCTTAGCGGGGGGCCCTTCCTACGAGCAGTACTTC
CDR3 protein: CTNSLAGGPSYEQYF

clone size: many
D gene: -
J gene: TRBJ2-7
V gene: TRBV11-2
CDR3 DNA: TGTGCCAGCAGCTTAGTACCTACAGCCCACGAGCAGTACTTC
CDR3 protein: CASSLVPTAHEQYF

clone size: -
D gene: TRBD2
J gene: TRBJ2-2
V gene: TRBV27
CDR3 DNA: TGTGCCAACAGTGAGGGACTACCGAACACCGGGGAGCTGTTTTTT
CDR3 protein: CANSEGLPNTGELFF

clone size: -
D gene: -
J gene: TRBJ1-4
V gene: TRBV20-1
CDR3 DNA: TGCAATGCTAGATCACAAACAGGAGGAAAGGAAAAACTGTTTTTT
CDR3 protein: CNARSQTGGKEKLFF

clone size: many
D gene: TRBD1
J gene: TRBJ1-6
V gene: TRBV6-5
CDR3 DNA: TGTGCCAGCAGTTACTCAGGGGGCAGATATATAGATAATTCACCCCTCCACTTT
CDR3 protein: CASSYSGGRYIDNSPLHF

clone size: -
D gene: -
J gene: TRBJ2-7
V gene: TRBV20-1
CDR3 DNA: TGCAGTGCTAGGTACGGGACAAACTACGAGCAGTACTTC
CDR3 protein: CSARYGTNYEQYF

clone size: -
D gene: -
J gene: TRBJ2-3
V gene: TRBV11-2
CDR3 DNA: TGTGCCAGCAGCTCCCCCTTCGGGACGGCGTTCTGTACGCAGTATTTT
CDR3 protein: CASSSPFGTAFCTQYF

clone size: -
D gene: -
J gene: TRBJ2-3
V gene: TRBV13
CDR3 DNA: TGTGCCAGCAACCGTCCCCTCACAGATACGCAGTATTTT
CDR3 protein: CASNRPLTDTQYF

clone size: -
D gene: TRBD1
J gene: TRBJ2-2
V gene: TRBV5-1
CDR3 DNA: TGCGCCAGCAGCTTGGCCGGGACAGGGAACACCGGGGAGCCGTTTTTT
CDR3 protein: CASSLAGTGNTGEPFF

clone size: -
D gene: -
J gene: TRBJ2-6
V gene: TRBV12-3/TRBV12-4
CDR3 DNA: TGTGCCAGCAGTAGGGGGGCTACGGCTGGGGCCAACGTCTTGACTTTC
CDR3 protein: CASSRGATAGANVLTF

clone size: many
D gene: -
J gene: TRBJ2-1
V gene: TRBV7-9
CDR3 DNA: TGTGCCAGCAGCCCTAGCGAGCTGGTGGATGAGCAGTTCTTC
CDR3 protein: CASSPSELVDEQFF

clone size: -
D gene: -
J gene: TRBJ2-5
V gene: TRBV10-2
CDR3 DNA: TGCGTAAGCGGGCTTTCGAGAGTGCAAGAGACCCAGTACTTC
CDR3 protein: CVSGLSRVQETQYF

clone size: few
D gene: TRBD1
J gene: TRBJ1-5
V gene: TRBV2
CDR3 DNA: TGTGCCAGCTTAGGACAGGGCGATCATCCCCAGCATTTT
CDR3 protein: CASLGQGDHPQHF

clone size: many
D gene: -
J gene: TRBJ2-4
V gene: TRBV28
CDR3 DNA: TGTGCCAGCACCCCGCTGGGGATGGGCATTCAGTACTTC
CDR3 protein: CASTPLGMGIQYF

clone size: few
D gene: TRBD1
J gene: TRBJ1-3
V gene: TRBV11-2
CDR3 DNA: TGTGCCAGCAGTTCCTCGAGTGGACAGGGTGTTTTT
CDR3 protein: CASSSSSGQGVF